Sequencing of this TCR beta chain was carried out in a study of shared clonotypes between healthy human individuals. Cells designated naive CD8 were CD45RO-negative and were positively selected for CCR7, with terminally differentiated effector memory CD45RA+ cells excluded. The V end lost 7 bases, the J end lost 6 bases, and 19 bases lay between the germline ends. Looked up from germline, CDR1 is SGHVS and CDR2 is FNYEAQ. CDR3 size: 14 residues. Generated by immunoSEQ multiplex PCR, the TCRdb table keeps only in-frame clones and is missing some. The sample lists 2 million or so clones, about 95% occurring once.

This clonotype was obtained from a man between 18 and 29 years old in good health. Source material: naive CD8+ T cells sorted from blood. The rearrangement uses TRBV7-6 and TRBJ2-7, with D tentatively TRBD1 or TRBD2 (5 bases each). This CDR3 is CASTPVGETSEQYF. The CDR3 bases are TGTGCCAGCACCCCCGTGGGGGAGACCAGCGAGCAGTACTTC.